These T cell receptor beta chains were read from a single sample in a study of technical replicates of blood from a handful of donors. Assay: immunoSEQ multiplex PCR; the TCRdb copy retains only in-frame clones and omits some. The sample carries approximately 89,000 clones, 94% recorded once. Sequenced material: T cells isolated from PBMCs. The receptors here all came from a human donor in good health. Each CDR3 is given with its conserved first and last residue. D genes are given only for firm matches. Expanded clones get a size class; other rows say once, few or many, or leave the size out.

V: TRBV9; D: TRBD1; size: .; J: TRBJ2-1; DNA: TGTGCCAGCAGCGAGATACAGGGGGCATACAATGAGCAGTTCTTC; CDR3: CASSEIQGAYNEQFF
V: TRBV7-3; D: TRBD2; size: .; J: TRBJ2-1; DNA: TGTGCCAGCAGCCCTTCCCTAGCGGGATTCAGTGAGCAGTTCTTC; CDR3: CASSPSLAGFSEQFF
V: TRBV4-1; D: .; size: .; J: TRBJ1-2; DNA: TGCGCCAGCAGGCACTCGAAAAACTATGGCTACACCTTC; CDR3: CASRHSKNYGYTF
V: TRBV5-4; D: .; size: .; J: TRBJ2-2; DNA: TGTGCCAGCAGCTCGACTAGAGGAGTCACCGGGGAGCTGTTTTTT; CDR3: CASSSTRGVTGELFF
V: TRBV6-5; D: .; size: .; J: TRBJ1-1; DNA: TGTGCCAGCAGAGAACAGGGAAGCACTGAAGCTTTCTTT; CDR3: CASREQGSTEAFF
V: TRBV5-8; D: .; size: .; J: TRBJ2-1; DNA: TGTGCCAGCAGCTTTGCGCGGCAGTTTATCCAGAATGAGCAGTTCTTC; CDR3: CASSFARQFIQNEQFF
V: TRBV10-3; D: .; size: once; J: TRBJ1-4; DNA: TGTGCCATCAGTGAGTCGGGGGGGGAAAAACTGTTTTTT; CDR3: CAISESGGEKLFF
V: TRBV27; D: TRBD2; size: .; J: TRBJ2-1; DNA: TGTGCCAGCAGTTCCCGGACTAGCGGGGGTATCTACAATGAGCAGTTCTTC; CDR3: CASSSRTSGGIYNEQFF
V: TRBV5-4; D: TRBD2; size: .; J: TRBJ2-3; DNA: TGTGCCAGCAGCCCCGGGACTAGCGGGAGATCAGATACGCAGTATTTT; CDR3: CASSPGTSGRSDTQYF
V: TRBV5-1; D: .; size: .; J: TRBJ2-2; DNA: TGCGCCAGCAGCTTGAAAAGCGGCCACCTAGGCGGGGAGCTGTTTTTT; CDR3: CASSLKSGHLGGELFF
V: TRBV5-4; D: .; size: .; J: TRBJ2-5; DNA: TGTGCCAGCAGCCCCCAGGACAGACTGGGAGAGACCCAGTACTTC; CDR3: CASSPQDRLGETQYF
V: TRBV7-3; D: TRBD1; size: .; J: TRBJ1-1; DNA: TGTGCCAGCAGCTTCCAGGGGGAAACTGAAGCTTTCTTT; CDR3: CASSFQGETEAFF
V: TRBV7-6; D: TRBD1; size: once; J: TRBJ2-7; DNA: TGTGCCAGCAGCTCCGGGACAGCAGTCTACGAGCAGTACTTC; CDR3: CASSSGTAVYEQYF
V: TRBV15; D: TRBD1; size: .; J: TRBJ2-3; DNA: TGTGCCACCAGCAAGGACAGGGGCAGCACAGATACGCAGTATTTT; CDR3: CATSKDRGSTDTQYF
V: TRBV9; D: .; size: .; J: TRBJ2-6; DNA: TGTGCCAGCAGCGCACCTCAGACAGGTATTACTGATTTTTCTGGGGCCAACGTCCTGACTTTC; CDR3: CASSAPQTGITDFSGANVLTF
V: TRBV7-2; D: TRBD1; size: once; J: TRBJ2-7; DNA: TGTGCCAGCAGCTTATCGGACAGGGCCCTTCGAGAGCAGTACTTC; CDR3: CASSLSDRALREQYF
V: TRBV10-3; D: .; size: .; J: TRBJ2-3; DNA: TGTGCCATCAGTGAGGCTCGGAGAGATACGCAGTATTTT; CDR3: CAISEARRDTQYF
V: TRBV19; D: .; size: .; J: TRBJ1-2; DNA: TGTGCCAGTAGTCTTCGACTATTTAACTATGGCTACACCTTC; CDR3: CASSLRLFNYGYTF
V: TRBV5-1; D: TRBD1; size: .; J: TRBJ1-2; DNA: TGCGCCAGCAACTTAGAGGGGGCAAATGGCTACACCTTC; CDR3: CASNLEGANGYTF
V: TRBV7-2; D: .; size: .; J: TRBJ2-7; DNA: TGTGCCAGCAGCCGCGGAGCGGAGGCTACCTACGAGCAGTACTTC; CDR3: CASSRGAEATYEQYF
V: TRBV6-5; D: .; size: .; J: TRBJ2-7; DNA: TGTGCCAGCAGTTTACAGGGCTACGAGCAGTACTTC; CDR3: CASSLQGYEQYF
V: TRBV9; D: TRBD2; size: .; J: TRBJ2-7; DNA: TGTGCCAGCAGCGTAGTGGGAGGGGAGGGGGAGCAGTACTTC; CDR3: CASSVVGGEGEQYF
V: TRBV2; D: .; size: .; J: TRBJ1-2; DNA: TGTGCCAGCACTCAGGACAGTTCCTATACTAACTATGGCTACACCTTC; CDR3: CASTQDSSYTNYGYTF
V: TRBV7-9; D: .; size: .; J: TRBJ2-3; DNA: TGTGCCAGCAGCCCCTACGCCTCCCTAGGGGCAGATACGCAGTATTTT; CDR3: CASSPYASLGADTQYF
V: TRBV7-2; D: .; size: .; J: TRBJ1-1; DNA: TGTGCCAGCAGCTTAATGGGGCCACTTAACACTGAAGCTTTCTTT; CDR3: CASSLMGPLNTEAFF
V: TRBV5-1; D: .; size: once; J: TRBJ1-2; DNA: TGCGCCAGCAGCCCGGGGGGGCAGCCCTATGGCTACACCTTC; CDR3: CASSPGGQPYGYTF